These 9 T cell receptor beta chains came from one sample sequenced in a study of cytomegalovirus exposure and HLA in healthy donors. Method: immunoSEQ multiplex PCR; TCRdb's copy keeps in-frame clones and lacks some. This table holds 200,000 or so clones, approximately 82% found once. Sample: PBMCs. These receptors were taken from a woman aged 18 to 35 in good health and CMV-seronegative.

V and J are TRBV30 and TRBJ1-5; no reliable D call. The ends were cut back, 2 bases at V and 0 bases at J, with 8 bases in the middle. From germline, CDR1 is GTSNPN and CDR2 SVGIG (reference sequence). The CDR3 has 14 residues. The CDR3 region is CAWSMADSNQPQHF. The CDR3 nucleotides are TGTGCCTGGAGTATGGCAGATAGCAATCAGCCCCAGCATTTT.

The genes are TRBV7-9 and TRBJ2-1, with no clear D. Germline CDR1 SEHNR, CDR2 FQNEAQ (reference sequence). V shed 1 base and J shed 5 bases, with 6 bases lying between them. This CDR3 region has 13 residues. CDR3 in amino acids: CASSLGADNEQFF. Here the CDR3 DNA reads TGTGCCAGCAGCTTAGGAGCTGACAATGAGCAGTTCTTC.

V gene TRBV5-5 combines with J gene TRBJ1-2; no firm D call. V was cut by 0 bases and J by 8 bases, with 14 bases left in between. The CDR3 sequence is 14 residues long. The germline V gene has CDR1 SGHKS and CDR2 YYEKEE (reference sequence). The CDR3 loop is CASSLVPDAKGYTF. CDR3 DNA sequence: TGTGCCAGCAGCTTGGTACCGGACGCGAAGGGCTACACCTTC.

This rearrangement joins TRBV10-1 to TRBJ1-5; no firm D call. CDR1 is WNHNN, CDR2 SYGVQD, per germline (reference sequence). Between the trimmed V and J ends, which lost 4 bases and 4 bases, there was a span of 14 bases. The CDR3 is 15 residues long. CDR3 in amino acids: CASSVGGRLNQPQHF. The CDR3 DNA reads TGCGCCAGCAGTGTTGGTGGGCGGTTGAATCAGCCCCAGCATTTT.

A word on this clone: At the DNA level, this CDR3 is encoded by other sequences in the same sample as well. V gene TRBV30 combines with J gene TRBJ1-1, with D unresolved. The V end lost 0 bases, the J end lost 0 bases, and 5 bases lay between the germline ends. Germline lookup yields CDR1 GTSNPN and CDR2 SVGIG (reference sequence). The CDR3 has 13 residues. As DNA, the CDR3 is TGTGCCTGGAGTGTAGGCATGAACACTGAAGCTTTCTTT. This translates into CAWSVGMNTEAFF.

The rearrangement joins TRBV27 to TRBJ1-5; TRBD1 matches at 7 bases. Germline values: CDR1 MNHEY, CDR2 SMNVEV (reference sequence). CDR3 length equals 15 residues. After removal of 2 bases from V and 1 base from J, the junction contained 2 bases not matched to a gene. The CDR3 region has the DNA TGTGCCAGCAGTTTAGACAGGGCAAGCAATCAGCCCCAGCATTTT. Amino acids: CASSLDRASNQPQHF.

The genes are TRBV2 and TRBJ1-2, with D unresolved. This CDR3 is built from 14 residues. V lost 3 bases to trimming and J lost 1 base, with 9 bases between them. Germline CDR1 SNHLY, CDR2 FYNNEI. The CDR3: CASSEGRSNYGYTF. In DNA, the CDR3 is TGTGCCAGCAGTGAGGGCAGGAGTAACTATGGCTACACCTTC.

The chain has TRBV27 and TRBJ1-2; TRBD1 matches at 9 bases. Germline assignment: CDR1 MNHEY and CDR2 SMNVEV (reference sequence). The V gene end was trimmed by 10 bases and the J gene end by 7 bases; junction bases not matched to a gene: 13. The CDR3 length is 14 residues. The CDR3, as DNA: TGTGCCACGAGGAAACAGGGGGCGTATAGTGGCTACACCTTC. This encodes CATRKQGAYSGYTF.

Turning to this clone: Other nucleotide sequences in the sample specify the same CDR3. The J gene is TRBJ2-7, the V gene TRBV28; 11 bases map to TRBD1. The J segment lost 3 bases and the V segment lost 3 bases, leaving 4 bases of the junction unmatched. CDR1 is MDHEN and CDR2 is SYDVKM in the germline V gene. This CDR3 is 15 amino acids long. The CDR3, as DNA: TGTGCCAGCAGTTTGGGTGGGACAGGGGGCTACGAGCAGTACTTC. Encoded protein: CASSLGGTGGYEQYF.